This passage covers 30 T cell receptor beta chains from one sample sequenced in a study of CD8+ T cells in alopecia areata. The treatment is: oral pan-JAK inhibitor, 5-10 mg twice daily. Reverse transcribed after extraction, RNA yielded cDNA as the sequencing template. Assay used: immunoSEQ multiplex PCR; TCRdb lists only in-frame clones, some missing. The sample shows some 170,000 clones, approximately 59% of them seen only once. Sequenced here: CD4+ T cells sorted from blood, sampled between weeks 55 and 65, from a patient treated with tofacitinib. These receptors were taken from a human donor with alopecia areata.

This chain joins TRBV29-1 and TRBJ1-1; 7 bases are a match to TRBD1. V was pared by 4 bases and J by 1 base, with 6 bases of the junction left unmatched. CDR1 and CDR2 (germline): SQVTM, ANQGSEA. The CDR3 has 14 residues. The CDR3 region is CSVVGGQWNTEAFF. CDR3 bases: TGCAGCGTTGTGGGGGGACAGTGGAACACTGAAGCTTTCTTT.

This clone was counted a few times. The rearrangement joins TRBV19 to TRBJ1-2, with 9 bases identical to TRBD1. Germline lookup yields CDR1 LNHDA and CDR2 SQIVND (reference sequence). CDR3 length: 16 amino acids. The V gene end was trimmed by 3 bases and the J gene end by 4 bases; junction bases not matched to a gene: 9. In nucleotides, the CDR3 is TGTGCCAGTAGTATCGGCGTACAGGGGGCGCGCTATGGCTACACCTTC. It yields the protein CASSIGVQGARYGYTF. The entire variable domain, with the rest obtained from reference TRBV19 and TRBJ1-2, is as follows: DGGITQSPKYLFRKEGQNVTLSCEQNLNHDAMYWYRQDPGQGLRLIYYSQIVNDFQKGDIAEGYSVSREKKESFPLTVTSAQKNPTAFYLCASSIGVQGARYGYTFGSGTRLTVV.

This sequence joins TRBV15 and TRBJ1-1, with no clear D. The CDR3 covers 14 residues. Looked up from germline, CDR1 is LNHNV and CDR2 is YYDKDF (reference sequence). Trimming stripped 8 bases from V and 1 base from J, with 14 bases between. Written as DNA, the CDR3 is TGTGCCACCCGGAGGCCCGGAAGGAACACTGAAGCTTTCTTT. Translated: CATRRPGRNTEAFF.

The sample holds a few counts of this clone. The chain carries TRBV29-1 and TRBJ2-3, with TRBD1 matching over 7 bases. J lost 0 bases, V lost 6 bases, and 9 bases had no gene match. The CDR3 consists of 15 residues. The V gene's germline CDR1 is SQVTM and CDR2 ANQGSEA. CDR3 coding DNA: TGCAGCGTCGGAAGGGACAGAACTAGCACAGATACGCAGTATTTT. Protein sequence: CSVGRDRTSTDTQYF.

The gene calls are TRBV25-1 and TRBJ2-5, with D unclear. Germline CDR1 is MGHDK and CDR2 is SYGVNS. The CDR3 has 13 amino acids. V was clipped by 1 base and J by 5 bases, with 8 bases between them. This CDR3 reads CASSELVLETQYF. For the CDR3, the DNA is TGTGCCAGCAGTGAATTGGTCTTGGAGACCCAGTACTTC.

A few counts support this clone. This CDR3 is also generated by other DNA sequences in the sample. The chain links TRBV9 to TRBJ2-5; TRBD2 matches at 9 bases. There are 15 residues in the CDR3. V was pared by 2 bases and J by 2 bases, with 4 bases of the junction left unmatched. Germline CDR1 is SGDLS and CDR2 is YYNGEE. The CDR3 DNA is TGTGCCAGCAGCGTCGCGGGGGGGCCGCAAGAGACCCAGTACTTC. It encodes CASSVAGGPQETQYF.

The J gene is TRBJ1-6, the V gene TRBV2, with a possible D match to TRBD1 (6 bases). Germline V gene lookup returns CDR1 SNHLY and CDR2 FYNNEI. The CDR3 sequence is 13 residues long. V was trimmed by 7 bases and J by 9 bases, leaving 13 bases between them. The CDR3 sequence is CASTTGLISPLHF. The CDR3 nucleotides read TGTGCCAGCACTACAGGGCTTATTTCACCCCTCCACTTT.

This chain connects TRBV4-1 to TRBJ2-3; 9 bases align to TRBD2. The junction had 10 bases not matched to a gene; V was cut back by 0 bases and J by 6 bases. This CDR3 has 17 residues. Germline V gene lookup returns CDR1 MGHRA and CDR2 YSYEKL. The CDR3 loop reads CASSQDPPAGGPDTQYF. The DNA of the CDR3 is TGCGCCAGCAGCCAAGATCCCCCAGCGGGGGGCCCGGATACGCAGTATTTT.

A few counts support this clone. The V call is TRBV7-9, the J call TRBJ1-5, with D hard to call. Germline CDR1 reads SEHNR; CDR2 reads FQNEAQ (reference sequence). The CDR3 is made up of 14 amino acids. The V and J ends lost 5 bases and 7 bases respectively, with 15 bases between them. The CDR3 loop is CASSPLEGWQPQHF. DNA of the CDR3: TGTGCCAGCAGCCCGCTGGAGGGTTGGCAGCCCCAGCATTTT.

This clone occurred once. The chain uses TRBV30 and TRBJ2-7, with D tentatively TRBD1 or TRBD2 (6 bases each). Trimming took off 0 bases at V and 6 bases at J, with 12 bases between the two ends. Germline loops: CDR1 GTSNPN, CDR2 SVGIG (reference sequence). The CDR3 sequence is 13 residues long. CDR3 in amino acids: CAWSVIQGGEQYF. Here the CDR3 DNA reads TGTGCCTGGAGTGTAATACAGGGAGGCGAGCAGTACTTC.

The J gene is TRBJ2-3, the V gene TRBV9; 8 bases are shared with TRBD2. From germline, CDR1 is SGDLS and CDR2 YYNGEE. This CDR3 has 14 residues. V trimming: 3 bases; J trimming: 5 bases; junction bases outside the gene matches: 5. The CDR3 loop reads CASSGGGIGDTQYF. In nucleotides, the CDR3 is TGTGCCAGCAGCGGCGGGGGGATCGGAGATACGCAGTATTTT.

Of note for this clone: This CDR3 is also generated by other DNA sequences in the sample. The rearrangement links TRBV5-1 to TRBJ2-7; 7 nucleotides agree with TRBD1. With 4 bases clipped from V and 4 bases from J, the junction kept 5 bases outside the gene matches. CDR3 length: 13 residues. The germline gives CDR1 SGHRS, CDR2 YFSETQ. The CDR3 loop reads CASSPDRVYEQYF. DNA of the CDR3: TGCGCCAGCAGCCCCGACAGGGTATACGAGCAGTACTTC.

The chain uses TRBV5-1 and TRBJ1-1; 7 positions match TRBD1. The germline CDR1 and CDR2 sequences are SGHRS and YFSETQ. The trim removed 0 bases at V and 3 bases at J, leaving 5 bases unmatched. The CDR3 runs 15 residues. CDR3: CASSLAGDSYTEAFF. The CDR3 DNA is TGCGCCAGCAGCTTGGCCGGGGACAGCTACACTGAAGCTTTCTTT.

The rearrangement links TRBV5-1 to TRBJ2-5; 7 bases are shared with TRBD1. Germline CDR1 is SGHRS and CDR2 is YFSETQ. The CDR3 totals 14 residues. The V segment lost 2 bases and the J segment 4 bases; nucleotides outside the gene matches: 5. Written as DNA, the CDR3 is TGCGCCAGCAGCTTAGCGCCAGGGGGAGAGACCCAGTACTTC. This sequence encodes CASSLAPGGETQYF.

V is TRBV29-1 and J is TRBJ2-5; 9 positions agree with TRBD2. Germline assignment: CDR1 SQVTM and CDR2 ANQGSEA. There are 12 residues in the CDR3. Unmatched junction bases numbered 2, after V lost 6 bases and J lost 3 bases. CDR3 region: CSVSGGKETQYF. The CDR3, as DNA: TGCAGCGTCAGCGGGGGGAAAGAGACCCAGTACTTC.

The sample holds a few counts of this clone. The chain links TRBV4-2 to TRBJ1-4; D gene uncertain. The V end lost 0 bases, the J end lost 7 bases, and 12 bases lay between the germline ends. CDR1 and CDR2 (germline): LGHNA, YNFKEQ. CDR3 length equals 15 residues. CDR3: CASSQDVAGGEKLFF. The DNA of the CDR3 is TGTGCCAGCAGCCAAGATGTAGCCGGCGGTGAAAAACTGTTTTTT.

The CDR3 loop is CASSEYSVPARYF. The CDR3 region has the DNA TGTGCCAGCAGCGAATACAGCGTCCCGGCAAGGTACTTC. The V call is TRBV7-2, the J call TRBJ2-7; D is unresolved. Germline loops: CDR1 SGHTA, CDR2 FQGNSA. Trimming pared 5 bases from V and 12 bases from J, leaving 20 bases between. The CDR3 runs to 13 residues.

The genes are TRBV2 and TRBJ2-5, with 8 bases lining up with TRBD2. This CDR3 is 15 amino acids long. Trimming cost V 3 bases and J 9 bases; bases outside gene matches: 12. Germline lookup yields CDR1 SNHLY and CDR2 FYNNEI. The CDR3 here is CASSEQAGARGAQYF. The CDR3 DNA follows: TGTGCCAGCAGTGAGCAAGCGGGGGCCCGGGGGGCCCAGTACTTC.

This clone was seen more than once but under ten times. The V and J genes are TRBV29-1 and TRBJ2-5, with 8 bases that match TRBD1. The CDR3 extends over 13 amino acids. Per the germline V gene, CDR1 is SQVTM and CDR2 is ANQGSEA. Trimming at V came to 6 bases and at J to 5 bases, leaving 8 bases not matched to a gene. Here the CDR3 DNA reads TGCAGCGTCGAGTTGACAGGGGCTGAGACCCAGTACTTC. Translation: CSVELTGAETQYF. The full variable domain, completed using reference TRBV29-1 and TRBJ2-5, is SAVISQKPSRDICQRGTSLTIQCQVDSQVTMMFWYRQQPGQSLTLIATANQGSEATYESGFVIDKFPISRPNLTFSTLTVSNMSPEDSSIYLCSVELTGAETQYFGPGTRLLVL.

The chain carries TRBV14 and TRBJ2-5; 8 bases fit TRBD2. Germline CDR1 reads SGHDN; CDR2 reads FVKESK. The CDR3 consists of 15 residues. The J segment lost 5 bases and the V segment lost 1 base, leaving 6 bases of the junction unmatched. The CDR3: CASSQAFGGAETQYF. The DNA for the CDR3 is TGTGCCAGCAGCCAAGCCTTCGGGGGGGCGGAGACCCAGTACTTC.

The V call is TRBV7-9, the J call TRBJ2-7; D remains ambiguous. The V gene lost 4 bases and the J gene lost 2 bases, with 3 bases spanning the gap. The CDR3 loop spans 11 amino acids. CDR1 and CDR2 (germline): SEHNR, FQNEAQ (reference sequence). DNA for the CDR3: TGTGCCAGCAGCTCAACCTACGAGCAGTACTTC. Protein: CASSSTYEQYF.

The chain employs TRBV2 and TRBJ1-4; no clear D. CDR3 length: 14 residues. The germline V gene has CDR1 SNHLY and CDR2 FYNNEI. V gave up 8 bases and J gave up 4 bases, with 14 bases separating them. CDR3 loop: CASGGRKGNEKLFF. CDR3 nucleotide sequence: TGTGCCAGCGGAGGGAGGAAGGGTAATGAAAAACTGTTTTTT.

The rearrangement links TRBV27 to TRBJ1-5; the D is unclear. The CDR3 sequence is 15 residues long. Between the trimmed V and J ends, which lost 5 bases and 1 base, there was a span of 12 bases. Germline CDR1 and CDR2: MNHEY and SMNVEV (reference sequence). In DNA, the CDR3 is TGTGCCAGCAGTCCGCAAATTGAGAGCAATCAGCCCCAGCATTTT. It encodes CASSPQIESNQPQHF.

CDR3 nucleotide sequence: TGTGCCAGCAGCTCTGGAGACTCCTACGAGCAGTACTTC. It encodes CASSSGDSYEQYF. This chain links TRBV5-5 with TRBJ2-7, with D hard to call. The CDR3 is 13 residues long. Looked up from germline, CDR1 is SGHKS and CDR2 is YYEKEE (reference sequence). V gave up 3 bases and J gave up 0 bases, with 7 bases separating them.

This chain links TRBV28 with TRBJ2-6; TRBD1 aligns across 8 bases. Germline CDR1 and CDR2: MDHEN and SYDVKM. CDR3 length equals 14 residues. Trimming took 6 bases from V and 2 from J; bases not matched to a gene: 0. Here the CDR3 DNA reads TGTGCCAGCAGACAGGGGGCTGGGGCCAACGTCCTGACTTTC. Translating it yields CASRQGAGANVLTF.

The chain couples TRBV29-1 to TRBJ1-2; D is unclear. V lost 4 bases and J lost 2, with 20 bases in between. The CDR3 sequence is 16 residues long. In germline, CDR1 is SQVTM, CDR2 ANQGSEA. CDR3 DNA: TGCAGCGTTGGAGCTCGGCTGACGGGCGGGAACTATGGCTACACCTTC. This sequence encodes CSVGARLTGGNYGYTF.

This chain connects TRBV14 to TRBJ2-1, with no clear D. CDR3 length: 12 residues. The V gene lost 5 bases and the J gene lost 10 bases, with 12 bases spanning the gap. The germline V gene has CDR1 SGHDN and CDR2 FVKESK. CDR3 coding DNA: TGTGCCAGCAGCGCATTTCCAGGAGAGCAGTTCTTC. This gives the protein CASSAFPGEQFF.

This chain's CDR3 is CASSGQGVYGYTF. The DNA for the CDR3 is TGTGCCAGTAGTGGTCAGGGAGTCTATGGCTACACCTTC. The chain is built from TRBV19 and TRBJ1-2, with D possibly TRBD1 on 5 matching bases. The V end lost 5 bases, the J end lost 4 bases, and 11 bases lay between the germline ends. Looked up from germline, CDR1 is LNHDA and CDR2 is SQIVND (reference sequence). CDR3 length equals 13 residues. The variable domain in full, with the rest retrieved from reference TRBV19 and TRBJ1-2, is DGGITQSPKYLFRKEGQNVTLSCEQNLNHDAMYWYRQDPGQGLRLIYYSQIVNDFQKGDIAEGYSVSREKKESFPLTVTSAQKNPTAFYLCASSGQGVYGYTFGSGTRLTVV.

On this clone: The junction differs from germline at one of its ends, possibly a read error. This chain links TRBV15 with TRBJ2-3, with a weak D call TRBD1 (6 bases). The CDR3 has 18 amino acids. Germline V gene sequence: CDR1 LNHNV, CDR2 YYDKDF (reference sequence). The DNA of the CDR3 is TGTGCCACCAACAGAGATTTGGGTGGGACACCTAGCACAGATACGCAGTATTTT. Encoded protein: CATNRDLGGTPSTDTQYF.

The rearrangement links TRBV5-1 to TRBJ2-5; 8 bases fit TRBD1. Germline CDR1 is SGHRS and CDR2 is YFSETQ. The V segment lost 3 bases and the J segment 5 bases; nucleotides outside the gene matches: 6. The length of the CDR3 is 14 residues. CDR3 bases: TGCGCCAGCAGCTGGACAGGGAGTGCGGAGACCCAGTACTTC. Protein sequence: CASSWTGSAETQYF.